Below are 20 T cell receptor beta chains sequenced from a single sample in a study of vaccination effects on CD4 cells after COVID-19. For these receptors, no antigen is known. Generated by immunoSEQ multiplex PCR, the TCRdb table keeps only in-frame clones and is missing some. Among tens of thousands of clones listed, about 70% were seen once. Before any sequencing was done, the ViraFEST assay used viral peptide pools to expand antigen-specific CD4+ T cells. When around nine days of culture had elapsed, CD4+ T cells were isolated. Vaccinees lacked prior SARS-CoV-2 infection and tested negative for nucleocapsid antibodies. The sequences come from CD4+ T cells from PBMCs cultured with HCoV-NL63 spike peptides, collected before COVID-19 vaccination. Receptors were obtained from a human donor who received a COVID-19 vaccine.

The CDR3 nucleotides are TGTGCCAGCAGCGTAGCACCGATGAACACTGAAGCTTTCTTT. As protein: CASSVAPMNTEAFF. The gene calls are TRBV9 and TRBJ1-1; D is uncertain. The V end lost 0 bases, the J end lost 0 bases, and 6 bases lay between the germline ends. The CDR3 covers 14 residues. Germline V lookup: CDR1 SGDLS, CDR2 YYNGEE.

V and J are TRBV4-3 and TRBJ2-3; D remains ambiguous. Germline V gene lookup returns CDR1 LGHNA and CDR2 YSLEER. The CDR3 consists of 13 residues. Trimming took off 4 bases at V and 4 bases at J, with 9 bases between the two ends. The CDR3 sequence is CASSLITSDTQYF. CDR3 sequence (DNA): TGCGCCAGCAGCCTTATAACCTCAGATACGCAGTATTTT.

This chain uses TRBV30 with TRBJ2-7; D may be TRBD1 (6 bases). The V and J ends lost 2 bases and 0 bases respectively, with 11 bases between them. The germline gives CDR1 GTSNPN, CDR2 SVGIG (reference sequence). This CDR3 is 14 amino acids long. CDR3: CAWSRGMGSYEQYV. The CDR3, as DNA: TGTGCCTGGAGTAGGGGGATGGGCTCCTACGAGCAGTACGTC.

This clone showed up just once. The rearrangement uses TRBV20-1 and TRBJ2-5, with D unresolved. CDR1 is DFQATT and CDR2 is SNEGSKA in the germline V gene (reference sequence). Trimming removed 6 bases at V and 5 bases at J, with 7 bases between. The CDR3 loop spans 10 amino acids. DNA for the CDR3: TGCAGTGCCCGTTGGGAGACCCAGTACTTC. This encodes CSARWETQYF.

In this sample, this clone turned up a few times. The V call is TRBV19, the J call TRBJ1-5; a possible D gene is TRBD1 (6 bases). The V gene lost 9 bases and the J gene lost 3 bases, with 15 bases spanning the gap. Germline V lookup: CDR1 LNHDA, CDR2 SQIVND (reference sequence). The length of the CDR3 is 14 residues. The DNA of the CDR3 is TGTGCCAGCGGCAACCGGGACACCAATCAGCCCCAGCATTTT. Translated: CASGNRDTNQPQHF.

This rearrangement joins TRBV7-2 to TRBJ2-3; 8 nucleotides agree with TRBD2. CDR3 length: 14 residues. Germline V lookup: CDR1 SGHTA, CDR2 FQGNSA. J lost 4 bases, V lost 5 bases, and 5 bases had no gene match. The DNA of the CDR3 is TGTGCCAGCAGCCTCGGGGGGGGGTCAGATACGCAGTATTTT. Translated, it gives CASSLGGGSDTQYF.

This clone has just a few counts. This chain uses TRBV5-4 with TRBJ1-1, with D uncertain. CDR3 size: 16 residues. V lost 4 bases, J lost 1 base, and 17 bases lay in between. Germline CDR1 reads SGHNT; CDR2 reads YYREEE (reference sequence). The CDR3 sequence: CASSPAGGKGNTEAFF. In DNA form, the CDR3 reads TGTGCCAGCAGCCCCGCTGGCGGGAAGGGGAACACTGAAGCTTTCTTT.

The genes are TRBV6-1 and TRBJ1-5; D is uncertain. This CDR3 is built from 14 residues. The germline V and J ends were trimmed by 2 bases and 6 bases, with 11 bases remaining between them. Germline V lookup: CDR1 MNHNS, CDR2 SASEGT. CDR3 coding DNA: TGTGCCAGCAGTGAAATGAGAGTTCCTCAGCCCCAGCATTTT. It translates to CASSEMRVPQPQHF.

The J gene is TRBJ1-6, the V gene TRBV7-8, with D possibly TRBD1 on 6 matching bases. The CDR3 extends over 15 amino acids. Germline-derived CDR1 and CDR2 are SGHVS and FQNEAQ. Deletions cut 1 base from V and 9 bases from J, with 13 bases between. Here the CDR3 DNA reads TGTGCCAGCAGCTTAGTTCCGGGGGCAGGTTCACCCCTCCACTTT. Encoded protein: CASSLVPGAGSPLHF.

This rearrangement joins TRBV6-2 or TRBV6-3 to TRBJ2-2; 7 bases agree with TRBD2. There are 14 residues in the CDR3. V lost 5 bases to trimming and J lost 5 bases; unmatched junction nucleotides: 5. Germline CDR1 and CDR2: MNHEY and SVGEGT. The DNA of the CDR3 is TGTGCCAGCAGTCGACTAGCAGGAACCGGGGAGCTGTTTTTT. Encoded protein: CASSRLAGTGELFF.

This chain joins TRBV5-1 and TRBJ1-3; a possible D gene is TRBD1 (5 bases). The V and J ends lost 4 bases and 0 bases respectively, with 14 bases between them. CDR1 and CDR2 from the germline V gene are SGHRS and YFSETQ. CDR3 length: 16 amino acids. The DNA for the CDR3 is TGCGCCAGCAGCGTTATGGACACGAGCTCTGGAAACACCATATATTTT. Encoded protein: CASSVMDTSSGNTIYF. Based on the CDR3 plus reference TRBV5-1 and TRBJ1-3, the full variable domain is KAGVTQTPRYLIKTRGQQVTLSCSPISGHRSVSWYQQTPGQGLQFLFEYFSETQRNKGNFPGRFSGRQFSNSRSEMNVSTLELGDSALYLCASSVMDTSSGNTIYFGEGSWLTVV.

The chain combines TRBV2 with TRBJ1-2, with D possibly TRBD1 on 6 matching bases. Germline-derived CDR1 and CDR2 are SNHLY and FYNNEI. Trimming took off 2 bases at V and 4 bases at J, with 11 bases between the two ends. The CDR3 length is 14 residues. Here the CDR3 reads CASSERTEAYGYTF. DNA for the CDR3: TGTGCCAGCAGTGAACGGACAGAAGCCTATGGCTACACCTTC.

V and J are TRBV30 and TRBJ1-4; 11 bases map to TRBD1. The CDR3 covers 16 residues. V gave up 7 bases and J gave up 0 bases; unmatched junction bases: 7. The germline gives CDR1 GTSNPN, CDR2 SVGIG (reference sequence). CDR3 nucleotide sequence: TGTGCCTCCACGGGGACAGGGGGTTCAACTAATGAAAAACTGTTTTTT. Protein product: CASTGTGGSTNEKLFF.

The chain recombines TRBV29-1 with TRBJ1-5; possible D gene TRBD1, 5 bases. Germline V lookup: CDR1 SQVTM, CDR2 ANQGSEA. V was shortened by 6 bases and J by 2 bases, with 17 bases between the two germline ends. The CDR3 consists of 15 residues. The CDR3 loop is CSVADGRGGNQPQHF. CDR3 sequence (DNA): TGCAGCGTGGCCGACGGTAGGGGTGGCAATCAGCCCCAGCATTTT. The entire variable domain, with the rest obtained from reference TRBV29-1 and TRBJ1-5, is as follows: SAVISQKPSRDICQRGTSLTIQCQVDSQVTMMFWYRQQPGQSLTLIATANQGSEATYESGFVIDKFPISRPNLTFSTLTVSNMSPEDSSIYLCSVADGRGGNQPQHFGDGTRLSIL.

J is TRBJ2-5 and V is TRBV18; D not resolved. Germline assignment: CDR1 KGHSH and CDR2 LQKENI. The V end lost 1 base, the J end lost 5 bases, and 5 bases lay between the germline ends. The CDR3 covers 12 residues. The CDR3 spells CASSPRLETQYF. The DNA for the CDR3 is TGTGCCAGCTCACCACGTTTGGAGACCCAGTACTTC.

This chain links TRBV6-5 with TRBJ1-5; D perhaps matches TRBD1 (5 bases). Germline CDR1 reads MNHEY; CDR2 reads SVGAGI. The CDR3 has 14 amino acids. Trimming stripped 2 bases from V and 1 base from J, with 6 bases between. The CDR3 DNA reads TGTGCCAGCAGTTACCGGGACAGCAATCAGCCCCAGCATTTT. It encodes CASSYRDSNQPQHF.

The chain joins TRBV6-6 to TRBJ2-1; 10 positions match TRBD2. From germline, CDR1 is MNHNY and CDR2 SVGAGI (reference sequence). Unmatched junction bases numbered 4, after V lost 0 bases and J lost 8 bases. The CDR3 contains 15 residues. CDR3 residues: CASSYSSGGADEQFF. CDR3 sequence (DNA): TGTGCCAGCAGTTACTCAAGCGGGGGGGCCGATGAGCAGTTCTTC.

This clone is a singleton in its sample. The rearrangement links TRBV19 to TRBJ1-4; D is ambiguous. Trimming cost V 1 base and J 5 bases, with 20 bases left between them. The germline V gene has CDR1 LNHDA and CDR2 SQIVND (reference sequence). This CDR3 has 18 residues. CDR3 region: CASSIVSAGPFLNEKLFF. The DNA of the CDR3 is TGTGCCAGTAGTATAGTCTCGGCAGGACCCTTTTTAAATGAAAAACTGTTTTTT.

The chain couples TRBV11-2 to TRBJ1-1; no clear D gene. The V gene lost 5 bases and the J gene lost 5 bases, with 12 bases spanning the gap. The CDR3 spans 13 residues. Germline V gene lookup returns CDR1 SGHAT and CDR2 FQNNGV. The CDR3 nucleotides are TGTGCCAGCAGCCTACGCAGGCCTACTGAAGCTTTCTTT. Amino acids: CASSLRRPTEAFF.

This clone was seen once. The V call is TRBV9, the J call TRBJ1-4; D is unresolved. Trimming removed 3 bases at V and 2 bases at J, with 2 bases between. CDR1 is SGDLS, CDR2 YYNGEE, per germline. The CDR3 contains 12 residues. CDR3 residues: CASSGTNEKLFF. The CDR3 DNA is TGTGCCAGCAGCGGCACTAATGAAAAACTGTTTTTT.